This TCR beta chain derives from a study of vaccination and CD4 T cells after COVID-19. Researchers used the Oncomine TCR Beta short-read assay to sequence DNA from cultured CD4+ T cells. TCRdb ran MiXCR on the PCR reads and lists one entry per CDR3 protein. The sample shows tens of thousands of distinct CDR3 sequences, roughly 40% of them seen only once. Germline lookup yields CDR1 LNHDA and CDR2 SQIVND (reference sequence). The V gene end was trimmed by 9 bases and the J gene end by 3 bases; junction bases not matched to a gene: 11. This CDR3 has 15 amino acids. As to treatment: approximately 9-day PBMC culture with coronavirus spike peptide pools or control peptides (ViraFEST assay). This clonotype was counted a few times. Its antigen is undetermined.

The source is a human donor who had recovered from COVID-19. The rearrangement uses TRBV19 and TRBJ1-5; 7 bases align to TRBD1. Source: CD4+ T cells from blood, cultured in vitro, taken after SARS-CoV-2 vaccination. This chain's CDR3 is CASQGGGGTNQPQHF. The CDR3 nucleotides are TGTGCCAGCCAGGGGGGCGGGGGTACCAATCAGCCCCAGCATTTT.